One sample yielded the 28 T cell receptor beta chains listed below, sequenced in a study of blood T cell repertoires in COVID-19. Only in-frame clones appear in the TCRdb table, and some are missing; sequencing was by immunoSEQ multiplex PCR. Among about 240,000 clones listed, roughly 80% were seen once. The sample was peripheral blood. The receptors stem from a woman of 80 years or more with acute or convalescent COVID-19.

The CDR3 sequence: CASSDPLGGIRYF. The CDR3 DNA reads TGTGCCAGCAGTGACCCCCTCGGGGGAATAAGGTACTTC. This chain joins TRBV6-1 and TRBJ2-7; possibly TRBD2 for D (6 bases). CDR3 size: 13 residues. CDR1 and CDR2 (germline): MNHNS, SASEGT. Trimming removed 3 bases from V and 12 bases from J, with 18 bases in between.

The CDR3 DNA follows: TGTGCCAGCAGCTTAGCCCAGGGGGCATCCTACGAGCAGTACTTC. It codes for CASSLAQGASYEQYF. The V gene is TRBV7-8, the J gene TRBJ2-7; 8 bases fit TRBD1. The V gene end was trimmed by 0 bases and the J gene end by 1 base; junction bases not matched to a gene: 2. This CDR3 has 15 residues. CDR1 is SGHVS and CDR2 is FQNEAQ in the germline V gene.

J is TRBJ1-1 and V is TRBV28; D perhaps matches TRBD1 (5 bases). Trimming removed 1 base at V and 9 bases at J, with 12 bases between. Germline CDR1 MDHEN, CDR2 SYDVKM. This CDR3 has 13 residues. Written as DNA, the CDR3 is TGTGCCAGCAGTTTATTAAACAGGCCTCAAGCTTTCTTT. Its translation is CASSLLNRPQAFF.

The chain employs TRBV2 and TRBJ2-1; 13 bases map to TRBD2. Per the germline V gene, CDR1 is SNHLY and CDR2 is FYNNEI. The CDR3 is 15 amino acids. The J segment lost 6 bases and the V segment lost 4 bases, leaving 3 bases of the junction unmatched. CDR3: CASSVLAGGPNEQFF. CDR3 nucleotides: TGTGCCAGCAGTGTACTAGCGGGGGGGCCCAATGAGCAGTTCTTC.

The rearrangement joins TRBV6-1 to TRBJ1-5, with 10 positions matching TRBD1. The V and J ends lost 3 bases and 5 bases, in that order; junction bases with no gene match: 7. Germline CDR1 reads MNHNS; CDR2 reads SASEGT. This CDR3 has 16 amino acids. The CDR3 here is CASSDLRDRGDQPQHF. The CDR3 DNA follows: TGTGCCAGCAGTGACCTCCGGGACAGGGGAGATCAGCCCCAGCATTTT.

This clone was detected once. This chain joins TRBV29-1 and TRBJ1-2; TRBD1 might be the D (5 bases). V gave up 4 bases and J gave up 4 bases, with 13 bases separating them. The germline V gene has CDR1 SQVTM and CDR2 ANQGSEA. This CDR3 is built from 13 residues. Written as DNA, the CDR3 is TGCAGCGTTGCCCAGGGAAGAGGCTATGGCTACACCTTC. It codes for CSVAQGRGYGYTF.

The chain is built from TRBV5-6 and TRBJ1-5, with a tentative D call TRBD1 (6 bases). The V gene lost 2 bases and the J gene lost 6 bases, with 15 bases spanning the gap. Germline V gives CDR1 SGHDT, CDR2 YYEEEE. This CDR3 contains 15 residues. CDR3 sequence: CASSFKGGGGQPQHF. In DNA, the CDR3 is TGTGCCAGCAGCTTTAAGGGGGGAGGGGGTCAGCCCCAGCATTTT.

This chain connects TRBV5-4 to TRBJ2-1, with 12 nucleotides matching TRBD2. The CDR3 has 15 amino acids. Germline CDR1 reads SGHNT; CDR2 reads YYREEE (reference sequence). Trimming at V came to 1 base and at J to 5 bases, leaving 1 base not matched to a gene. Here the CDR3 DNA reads TGTGCCAGCAGCTTGAGACTAGCGGGGGACAATGAGCAGTTCTTC. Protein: CASSLRLAGDNEQFF. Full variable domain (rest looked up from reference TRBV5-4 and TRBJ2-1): ETGVTQSPTHLIKTRGQQVTLRCSSQSGHNTVSWYQQALGQGPQFIFQYYREEENGRGNFPPRFSGLQFPNYSSELNVNALELDDSALYLCASSLRLAGDNEQFFGPGTRLTVL.

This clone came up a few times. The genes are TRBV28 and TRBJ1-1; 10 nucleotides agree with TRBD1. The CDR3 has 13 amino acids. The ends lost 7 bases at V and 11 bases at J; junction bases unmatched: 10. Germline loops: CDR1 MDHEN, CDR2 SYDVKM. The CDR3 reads CASNLAGTGDAFF. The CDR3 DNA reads TGTGCCAGCAACCTCGCCGGGACAGGGGACGCTTTCTTT.

DNA for the CDR3: TGTGCCAGTAGTGGAACTAGCGGGTTGTTGGAGACCCAGTACTTC. Protein: CASSGTSGLLETQYF. The genes are TRBV19 and TRBJ2-5, with TRBD2 matching over 9 bases. This CDR3 comprises 15 residues. Germline V lookup: CDR1 LNHDA, CDR2 SQIVND (reference sequence). The V segment lost 5 bases and the J segment 5 bases; nucleotides outside the gene matches: 9.

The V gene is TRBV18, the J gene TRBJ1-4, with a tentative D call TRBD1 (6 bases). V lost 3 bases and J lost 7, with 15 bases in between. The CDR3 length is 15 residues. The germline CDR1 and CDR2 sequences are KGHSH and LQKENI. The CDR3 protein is CASSPQGGQREKLFF. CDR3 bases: TGTGCCAGCTCACCCCAAGGCGGACAGCGTGAAAAACTGTTTTTT.

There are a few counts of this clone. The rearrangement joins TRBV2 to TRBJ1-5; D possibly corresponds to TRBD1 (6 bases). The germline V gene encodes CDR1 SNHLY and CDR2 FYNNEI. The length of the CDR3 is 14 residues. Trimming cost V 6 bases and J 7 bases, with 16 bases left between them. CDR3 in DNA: TGTGCCAGCAGCCTGGGTAGGGGGTGGCAGCCCCAGCATTTT. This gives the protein CASSLGRGWQPQHF.

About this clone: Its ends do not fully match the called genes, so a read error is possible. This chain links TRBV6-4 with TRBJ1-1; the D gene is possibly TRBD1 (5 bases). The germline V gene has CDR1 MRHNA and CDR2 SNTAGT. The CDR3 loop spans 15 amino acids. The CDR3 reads CASSAIWDSNTETFF. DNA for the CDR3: TGTGCCAGCAGTGCGATATGGGACTCCAACACTGAAACTTTCTTT.

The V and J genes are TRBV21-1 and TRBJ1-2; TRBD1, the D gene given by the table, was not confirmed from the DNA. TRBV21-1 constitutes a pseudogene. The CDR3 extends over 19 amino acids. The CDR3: CASSKSLRHVQGLDYGYTF. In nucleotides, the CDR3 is TGTGCCAGCAGCAAAAGCCTGAGGCATGTACAGGGTTTAGACTATGGCTACACCTTC.

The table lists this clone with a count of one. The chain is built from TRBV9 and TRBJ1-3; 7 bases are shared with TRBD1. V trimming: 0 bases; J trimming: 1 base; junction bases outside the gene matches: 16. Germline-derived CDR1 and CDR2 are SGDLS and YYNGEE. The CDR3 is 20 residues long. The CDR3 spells CASSVEQGSSANPSGNTIYF. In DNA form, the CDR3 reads TGTGCCAGCAGCGTAGAACAGGGGTCATCCGCAAATCCTTCTGGAAACACCATATATTTT.

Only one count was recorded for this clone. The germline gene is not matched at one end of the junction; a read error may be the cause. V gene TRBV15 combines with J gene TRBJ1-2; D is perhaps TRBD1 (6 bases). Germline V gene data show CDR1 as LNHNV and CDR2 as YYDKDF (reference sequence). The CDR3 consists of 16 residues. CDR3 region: CATSREMGATKYGYTF. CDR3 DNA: TGTGCCACCAGCAGAGAAATGGGGGCCACTAAGTATGGCTACACCTTC.

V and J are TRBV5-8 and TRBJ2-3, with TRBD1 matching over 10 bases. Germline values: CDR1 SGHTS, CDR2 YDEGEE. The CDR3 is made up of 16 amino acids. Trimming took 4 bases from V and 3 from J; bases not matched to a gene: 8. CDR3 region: CASSPRDRGGTDTQYF. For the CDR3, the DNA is TGTGCCAGCAGCCCGCGGGACAGGGGTGGGACAGATACGCAGTATTTT.

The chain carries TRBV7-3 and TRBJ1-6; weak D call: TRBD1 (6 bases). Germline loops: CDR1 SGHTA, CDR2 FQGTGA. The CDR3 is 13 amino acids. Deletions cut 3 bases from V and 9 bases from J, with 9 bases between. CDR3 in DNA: TGTGCCAGCAGCTTGGACAGAGGTTCACCCCTCCACTTT. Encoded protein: CASSLDRGSPLHF. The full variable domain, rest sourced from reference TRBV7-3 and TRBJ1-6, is GAGVSQTPSNKVTEKGKYVELRCDPISGHTALYWYRQSLGQGPEFLIYFQGTGAADDSGLPNDRFFAVRPEGSVSTLKIQRTERGDSAVYLCASSLDRGSPLHFGNGTRLTVT.

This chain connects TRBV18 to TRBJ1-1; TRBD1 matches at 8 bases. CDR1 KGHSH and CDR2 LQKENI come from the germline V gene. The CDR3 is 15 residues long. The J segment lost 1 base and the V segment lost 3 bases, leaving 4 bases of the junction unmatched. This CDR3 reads CASSPLTGANTEAFF. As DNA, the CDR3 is TGTGCCAGCTCACCGTTGACAGGGGCGAACACTGAAGCTTTCTTT.

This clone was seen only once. Here the CDR3 reads CASSSPGTAGFEQYF. The CDR3 nucleotides read TGTGCCAGCAGTTCCCCCGGGACAGCCGGGTTCGAGCAGTACTTC. V usage is TRBV28 and J usage is TRBJ2-7; 7 nucleotides line up with TRBD1. The V gene end was trimmed by 4 bases and the J gene end by 6 bases; junction bases not matched to a gene: 12. This CDR3 is 15 amino acids long. Germline V gives CDR1 MDHEN, CDR2 SYDVKM. The whole variable domain, filled in from reference TRBV28 and TRBJ2-7, reads DVKVTQSSRYLVKRTGEKVFLECVQDMDHENMFWYRQDPGLGLRLIYFSYDVKMKEKGDIPEGYSVSREKKERFSLILESASTNQTSMYLCASSSPGTAGFEQYFGPGTRLTVT.

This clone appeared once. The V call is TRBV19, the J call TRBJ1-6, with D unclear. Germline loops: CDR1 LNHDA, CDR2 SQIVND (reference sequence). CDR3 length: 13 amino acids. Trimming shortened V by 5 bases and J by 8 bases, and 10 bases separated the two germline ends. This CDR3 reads CASSHGGYSPLHF. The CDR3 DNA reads TGTGCCAGTAGTCATGGAGGGTATTCACCCCTCCACTTT. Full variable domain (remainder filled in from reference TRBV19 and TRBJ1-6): DGGITQSPKYLFRKEGQNVTLSCEQNLNHDAMYWYRQDPGQGLRLIYYSQIVNDFQKGDIAEGYSVSREKKESFPLTVTSAQKNPTAFYLCASSHGGYSPLHFGNGTRLTVT.

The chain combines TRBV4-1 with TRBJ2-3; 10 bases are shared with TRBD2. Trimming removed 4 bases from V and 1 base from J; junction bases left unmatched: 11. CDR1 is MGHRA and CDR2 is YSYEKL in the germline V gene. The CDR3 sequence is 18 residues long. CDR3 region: CASSRSSSGGAGTDTQYF. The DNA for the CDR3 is TGCGCCAGCAGCCGGTCCTCGAGCGGGGGGGCCGGCACAGATACGCAGTATTTT.

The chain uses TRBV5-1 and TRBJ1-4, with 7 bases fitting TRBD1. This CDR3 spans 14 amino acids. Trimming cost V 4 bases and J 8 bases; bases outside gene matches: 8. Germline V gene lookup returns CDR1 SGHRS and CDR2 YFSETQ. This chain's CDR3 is CASSMTGSSEKLFF. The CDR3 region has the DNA TGCGCCAGCAGCATGACAGGGAGTAGCGAAAAACTGTTTTTT. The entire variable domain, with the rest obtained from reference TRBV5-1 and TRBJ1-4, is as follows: KAGVTQTPRYLIKTRGQQVTLSCSPISGHRSVSWYQQTPGQGLQFLFEYFSETQRNKGNFPGRFSGRQFSNSRSEMNVSTLELGDSALYLCASSMTGSSEKLFFGSGTQLSVL.

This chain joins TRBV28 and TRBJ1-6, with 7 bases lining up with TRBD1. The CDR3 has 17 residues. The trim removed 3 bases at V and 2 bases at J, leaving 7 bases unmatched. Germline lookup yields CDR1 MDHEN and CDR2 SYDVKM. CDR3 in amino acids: CASSFWIGGAYNSPLHF. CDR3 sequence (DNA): TGTGCCAGCAGTTTTTGGATAGGGGGCGCCTATAATTCACCCCTCCACTTT.

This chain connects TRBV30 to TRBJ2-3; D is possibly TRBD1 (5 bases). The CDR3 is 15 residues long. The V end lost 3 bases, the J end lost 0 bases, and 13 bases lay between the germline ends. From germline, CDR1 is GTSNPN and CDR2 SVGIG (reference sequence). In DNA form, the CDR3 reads TGTGCCTGGAGAACGAGCAGGGCCAGCACAGATACGCAGTATTTT. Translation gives CAWRTSRASTDTQYF.

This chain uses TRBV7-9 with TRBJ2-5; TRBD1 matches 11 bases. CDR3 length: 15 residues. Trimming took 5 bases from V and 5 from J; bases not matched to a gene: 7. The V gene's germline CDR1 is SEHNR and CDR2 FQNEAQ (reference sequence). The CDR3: CASSPGTGGEETQYF. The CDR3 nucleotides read TGTGCCAGCAGCCCCGGGACAGGGGGAGAGGAGACCCAGTACTTC.

The CDR3 is CASSLGPNQPQHF. CDR3 sequence (DNA): TGTGCCAGCAGCTTGGGGCCCAATCAGCCCCAGCATTTT. This chain connects TRBV5-5 to TRBJ1-5; D remains unclear. This CDR3 has 13 residues. V was clipped by 0 bases and J by 3 bases, with 4 bases between them. CDR1 SGHKS and CDR2 YYEKEE come from the germline V gene (reference sequence). The variable domain in full, completed from reference TRBV5-5 and TRBJ1-5, reads DAGVTQSPTHLIKTRGQQVTLRCSPISGHKSVSWYQQVLGQGPQFIFQYYEKEERGRGNFPDRFSARQFPNYSSELNVNALLLGDSALYLCASSLGPNQPQHFGDGTRLSIL.

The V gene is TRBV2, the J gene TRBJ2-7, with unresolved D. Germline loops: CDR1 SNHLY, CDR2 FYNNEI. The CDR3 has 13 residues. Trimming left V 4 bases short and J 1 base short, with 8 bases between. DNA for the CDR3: TGTGCCAGCAGTGCCCAGGAATCCTACGAGCAGTACTTC. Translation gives CASSAQESYEQYF.